This entry features one T cell receptor beta chain sequence. As yet, its antigen is unknown. These data originate in a study of shared clonotypes between healthy human individuals. The overall study: Three plates each covered CD4 naive and memory; CD8 naive two, CD8 memory one. Study-wide findings and caveats: Generation of non-shared clonotypes was less probable than generation of clonotypes shared by all four donors.

In the authors' workflow: ImmunoSEQ output held junction-only sequences without quality scores, so filtering differed. Profiling relied on immunoSEQ multiplex PCR, and the TCRdb table lists in-frame clones only, not all of them. Clone size and the V and J calls come from that table; the DNA yielded D and trimming. Among around 350,000 clones listed, around four fifths were seen once. Trimming cost V 4 bases and J 4 bases, with 16 bases left between them. Germline values: CDR1 GTSNPN, CDR2 SVGIG (reference sequence). This CDR3 contains 15 residues. CD45RA-negative memory and CD45RA+ naive subsets were split from the CD4+ cells.

This chain uses TRBV30 with TRBJ1-4; D gene uncertain. This clonotype originated in a young man in good health. Material for sequencing was memory CD4+ T cells sorted from blood. Subset described: CD45RA-negative fraction. The CDR3 spells CAWTLTGKSNEKLFF. The CDR3 DNA reads as TGTGCCTGGACTTTGACCGGGAAGAGTAATGAAAAACTGTTTTTT.